Listed below are T cell receptor beta chains from one sample, sequenced in a study of blood T cell repertoires in COVID-19. Using immunoSEQ multiplex PCR, the repertoire was profiled, and TCRdb retains in-frame clones only, with some absent. This table holds 120,000 or so clones, more than 75% found once. Specimen: peripheral blood. Source of these receptors: a man over 45 with acute or convalescent COVID-19. Each CDR3 is given with its conserved first and last residue. Fields, in order: clone size, D gene, J gene, V gene, CDR3 protein, CDR3 DNA. D genes are given only for firm matches. Clone sizes are given selectively: once, few, many, or a class where the clone is expanded.

-,TRBD2,TRBJ2-5,TRBV23-1,CASSQSRIAGEPPETQYF,TGCGCCAGCAGTCAATCGAGGATAGCGGGAGAGCCCCCAGAGACCCAGTACTTC
-,-,TRBJ1-2,TRBV7-9,CASSSGMANYGYTF,TGTGCCAGCAGCTCAGGCATGGCTAACTATGGCTACACCTTC
-,TRBD2,TRBJ2-5,TRBV2,CASSGAAGGVGETQYF,TGTGCCAGCAGCGGGGCAGCGGGAGGAGTGGGAGAGACCCAGTACTTC
-,-,TRBJ1-5,TRBV27,CASSPIHGIQPQHF,TGTGCCAGCAGTCCCATACACGGGATTCAGCCCCAGCATTTT
-,-,TRBJ2-7,TRBV6-5,CASNPTGFSSYEQYF,TGTGCCAGCAACCCGACAGGCTTCAGCTCCTACGAGCAGTACTTC
-,-,TRBJ2-4,TRBV7-2,CASSHPLQGGAKNIQYF,TGTGCCAGCAGCCACCCGCTGCAGGGGGGAGCCAAAAACATTCAGTACTTC
-,-,TRBJ2-7,TRBV11-2,CASSLRRSEEYEQYF,TGTGCCAGCAGCTTAAGGAGGTCCGAAGAGTACGAGCAGTACTTC
-,TRBD2,TRBJ2-5,TRBV6-6,CASSLSLAGQETQYF,TGTGCCAGCAGCCTATCTCTAGCGGGGCAAGAGACCCAGTACTTC
-,TRBD1,TRBJ1-3,TRBV14,CASSQEASRGLGNTIYF,TGTGCCAGCAGCCAAGAAGCTAGCAGGGGGCTTGGAAACACCATATATTTT
once,TRBD2,TRBJ2-1,TRBV18,CASSPPTSGPHNEQFF,TGTGCCAGCTCACCACCGACTAGCGGTCCCCACAATGAGCAGTTCTTC
once,TRBD1,TRBJ2-7,TRBV4-1,CASSQTGTGLYEQYF,TGCGCCAGCAGCCAGACCGGGACAGGGCTTTACGAGCAGTACTTC
-,-,TRBJ1-1,TRBV28,CASGGRTEAFF,TGTGCCAGCGGCGGCCGCACTGAAGCTTTCTTT
-,-,TRBJ1-5,TRBV6-2/TRBV6-3,CASSYGSLSGNQPQHF,TGTGCCAGCAGTTACGGTTCTTTATCGGGCAATCAGCCCCAGCATTTT
-,-,TRBJ2-7,TRBV11-3,CASSLGQGRHEQYF,TGTGCCAGCAGCTTAGGCCAGGGCCGCCACGAGCAGTACTTC
-,TRBD1,TRBJ1-2,TRBV7-9,CASSMQGDYGYTF,TGTGCCAGCAGCATGCAGGGGGACTATGGCTACACCTTC
few,-,TRBJ2-2,TRBV19,CASIRGRNTGELFF,TGTGCCAGTATTAGAGGGCGAAACACCGGGGAGCTGTTTTTT
-,TRBD1,TRBJ1-2,TRBV12-5,CASGQTRQGMYYGYTF,TGTGCTAGTGGCCAAACACGACAGGGAATGTACTATGGCTACACCTTC
-,-,TRBJ1-3,TRBV9,CASSALQNSGNTIYF,TGTGCCAGCAGCGCATTACAGAACTCTGGAAACACCATATATTTT
few,TRBD1,TRBJ1-5,TRBV5-5,CASSFLQGAQPQHF,TGTGCCAGCAGCTTTCTTCAGGGGGCGCAACCCCAGCATTTT
-,TRBD2,TRBJ2-2,TRBV7-8,CASSLMGLAGGNTGELFF,TGTGCCAGCAGCTTAATGGGACTAGCGGGAGGTAACACCGGGGAGCTGTTTTTT
-,-,TRBJ1-5,TRBV6-2/TRBV6-3,CASSLEGDSNQPQHF,TGTGCCAGCAGTTTAGAGGGGGATAGCAATCAGCCCCAGCATTTT
-,-,TRBJ2-7,TRBV7-2,CASSPSSTRGYEQYF,TGTGCCAGCAGCCCGAGTAGCACTAGGGGGTACGAGCAGTACTTC
-,-,TRBJ2-5,TRBV5-1,CASSLGSGQETQYF,TGCGCCAGCAGCTTAGGTAGCGGCCAAGAGACCCAGTACTTC
-,-,TRBJ1-5,TRBV9,CASSSQGHSDQPQHF,TGTGCCAGCAGCAGCCAGGGACATAGCGATCAGCCCCAGCATTTT
-,TRBD2,TRBJ2-1,TRBV2,CASNGLDGYNEQFF,TGTGCCAGCAACGGACTAGACGGATACAATGAGCAGTTCTTC
-,TRBD1,TRBJ2-3,TRBV4-1,CASSLEWTGGSDTQYF,TGCGCCAGCAGCCTAGAATGGACAGGGGGATCAGATACGCAGTATTTT
-,TRBD1,TRBJ2-7,TRBV23-1,CASSRLRDRDSYEQYF,TGCGCCAGCAGTCGACTCCGGGACAGGGACTCCTACGAGCAGTACTTC
-,TRBD1,TRBJ1-2,TRBV11-2,CASSIDRATNYGYTF,TGTGCCAGCAGCATCGACAGGGCTACTAACTATGGCTACACCTTC
-,TRBD1,TRBJ1-1,TRBV25-1,CASSRDRGRLGVLTEAFF,TGTGCCAGCAGCCGGGACAGGGGGCGCTTGGGTGTACTCACTGAAGCTTTCTTT
few,TRBD2,TRBJ2-1,TRBV2,CASRTSSNEQFF,TGTGCCAGCAGGACTAGCTCCAATGAGCAGTTCTTC
-,-,TRBJ2-7,TRBV19,CASSTPTSGTFSEQYF,TGTGCCAGTAGTACCCCAACTAGTGGTACCTTCAGCGAGCAGTACTTC
-,-,TRBJ2-5,TRBV18,CASSPGGPETQYF,TGTGCCAGCTCACCCGGGGGTCCGGAGACCCAGTACTTC
-,-,TRBJ2-2,TRBV5-4,CASSGWTGELFF,TGTGCCAGCAGCGGGTGGACAGGGGAGCTGTTTTTT
-,TRBD1,TRBJ1-5,TRBV12-5,CASGLVKGTGWNQPQHF,TGTGCTAGTGGTTTGGTAAAAGGGACAGGATGGAATCAGCCCCAGCATTTT
few,-,TRBJ2-1,TRBV6-5,CASSSLLASSYNEQFF,TGTGCCAGCAGTTCCCTTCTAGCGAGCTCCTACAATGAGCAGTTCTTC
-,TRBD1,TRBJ1-2,TRBV19,CASSRDRGGYGYTF,TGTGCCAGTAGCCGCGACAGGGGGGGCTATGGCTACACCTTC
-,-,TRBJ2-1,TRBV13,CASSYHRGLGGGNEQFF,TGTGCCAGCAGCTACCACAGGGGCCTCGGAGGGGGGAATGAGCAGTTCTTC
-,TRBD1,TRBJ2-5,TRBV18,CASSPPGQGPGRETQYF,TGTGCCAGCTCACCCCCGGGACAGGGTCCCGGTAGGGAGACCCAGTACTTC
-,-,TRBJ2-2,TRBV15,CATSRVRQTNTGELFF,TGTGCCACCAGCAGAGTTCGACAGACTAACACCGGGGAGCTGTTTTTT
-,TRBD1,TRBJ1-5,TRBV27,CASSLSTGLQPQHF,TGTGCCAGCAGTTTATCGACAGGGTTGCAGCCCCAGCATTTT
-,-,TRBJ1-4,TRBV2,CASSERGGGEKLFF,TGTGCCAGCAGTGAACGAGGGGGTGGTGAAAAACTGTTTTTT